This T cell receptor beta chain was captured by sequencing in a study of cytomegalovirus exposure and HLA in healthy donors. Study background: HLA-typed donors were the source of approximately 86 million unique TCRs held in an early data release. Study conclusions and caveats: In a later analysis, common viral pathogens appeared linked to several of the most significant clusters. When analyzed later, a missense DCLRE1C variant was found to be linked to TCR beta V- and J-gene trimming.

PCR involved 60 Vbeta and 13 Jbeta primers. Data came from immunoSEQ multiplex PCR; TCRdb stores just in-frame clones and leaves some out. The sample lists over 120,000 clones; almost 85% were seen once. CDR3 length: 12 residues. Germline values: CDR1 SEHNR, CDR2 FQNEAQ (reference sequence). V shed 3 bases, J shed 9 bases, and the junction held 2 bases outside the gene matches. In the case of this clone: What it recognizes is unknown.

Sequences were obtained from PBMCs. The receptor comes from a man under 40 in good health and CMV-seropositive. The rearrangement uses TRBV7-9 and TRBJ2-1; the match to TRBD2 covers 7 bases. The CDR3 loop is CASSLGEGEQFF. CDR3 sequence (DNA): TGTGCCAGCAGCTTGGGGGAGGGTGAGCAGTTCTTC.